The 28 T cell receptor beta chains reported below all come from one sample, sequenced in a study of blood T cell repertoires in COVID-19. This table comes from immunoSEQ multiplex PCR, and its TCRdb copy is limited to in-frame clones, with some not included. The sample lists 250,000 to 300,000 clones; roughly 88% were seen once. The sample consisted of peripheral blood. These receptors all come from a woman younger than 45 with acute or convalescent COVID-19.

The chain links TRBV14 to TRBJ2-2; 9 bases match TRBD1. CDR3 size: 17 residues. V lost 2 bases and J lost 2; bases outside the gene matches: 6. Germline CDR1 and CDR2: SGHDN and FVKESK. The CDR3 reads CASSQKRDRANTGELFF. The CDR3 nucleotides are TGTGCCAGCAGCCAAAAAAGGGACAGGGCTAACACCGGGGAGCTGTTTTTT.

V is TRBV29-1 and J is TRBJ2-3, with 7 bases aligning to TRBD1. V shed 6 bases, J shed 1 base, and the junction held 10 bases outside the gene matches. The CDR3 is made up of 15 amino acids. Germline-derived CDR1 and CDR2 are SQVTM and ANQGSEA. Here the CDR3 DNA reads TGCAGCGTCATGACAGGGACGTCTGGCACAGATACGCAGTATTTT. As protein: CSVMTGTSGTDTQYF.

V usage is TRBV7-2 and J usage is TRBJ2-5; D is uncertain. CDR1 is SGHTA, CDR2 FQGNSA, per germline. This CDR3 is built from 13 residues. Trimming removed 5 bases from V and 2 bases from J, with 9 bases in between. The CDR3 region has the DNA TGTGCCAGCAGCCTACCGACTCAAGAGACCCAGTACTTC. Amino acid sequence: CASSLPTQETQYF.

The V call is TRBV19, the J call TRBJ1-6; tentatively, D is TRBD1 (5 bases). CDR3 size: 13 residues. V lost 5 bases and J lost 7, with 9 bases in between. Germline loops: CDR1 LNHDA, CDR2 SQIVND (reference sequence). The CDR3 sequence is CASSGAGNSPLHF. The CDR3 DNA sequence: TGTGCCAGTAGTGGGGCGGGAAATTCACCCCTCCACTTT.

The rearrangement uses TRBV30 and TRBJ1-2; 8 positions match TRBD1. Germline-derived CDR1 and CDR2 are GTSNPN and SVGIG (reference sequence). CDR3 length: 12 residues. The V gene end was trimmed by 4 bases and the J gene end by 2 bases; junction bases not matched to a gene: 0. CDR3 in amino acids: CAWTGGNYGYTF. For the CDR3, the DNA is TGTGCCTGGACAGGGGGCAACTATGGCTACACCTTC.

Here the CDR3 DNA reads TGTGCCTGGAGTAAGGGGGCTGCCACTGAAGCTTTCTTT. Its protein is CAWSKGAATEAFF. The rearrangement joins TRBV30 to TRBJ1-1; 7 bases map to TRBD1. There are 13 residues in the CDR3. CDR1 is GTSNPN and CDR2 is SVGIG in the germline V gene (reference sequence). V was pared by 2 bases and J by 4 bases, with 4 bases of the junction left unmatched.

The gene calls are TRBV7-2 and TRBJ1-2; no reliable D call. In germline, CDR1 is SGHTA, CDR2 FQGNSA. V shed 1 base and J shed 8 bases, with 14 bases lying between them. The CDR3 consists of 14 residues. Here the CDR3 reads CASSLVGEGYGYTF. DNA for the CDR3: TGTGCCAGCAGCTTAGTCGGGGAAGGGTACGGCTACACCTTC.

The chain carries TRBV4-2 and TRBJ2-3; 10 positions agree with TRBD1. Unmatched junction bases numbered 5, after V lost 1 base and J lost 1 base. Germline values: CDR1 LGHNA, CDR2 YNFKEQ. This CDR3 region has 17 residues. The CDR3 region is CASSQVDRGQGTDTQYF. The CDR3 DNA reads TGTGCCAGCAGCCAAGTCGACAGGGGGCAAGGCACAGATACGCAGTATTTT.

This clone was detected only once. The chain is built from TRBV3-1 (or the pseudogene TRBV3-2) and TRBJ2-3; 12 nucleotides agree with TRBD2. Unmatched junction bases numbered 13, after V lost 0 bases and J lost 9 bases. The CDR3 has 18 residues. CDR1 LGHDT and CDR2 YNNKEL come from the germline V gene (reference sequence). Written as DNA, the CDR3 is TGTGCCAGCAGCCAAGATTTGCTAGCGGGAGGGCCGGGGGAAACGCAGTATTTT. Its translation is CASSQDLLAGGPGETQYF.

V is TRBV4-3 and J is TRBJ2-7; TRBD2 is a possible D gene (5 bases). CDR1 LGHNA and CDR2 YSLEER come from the germline V gene. V lost 0 bases to trimming and J lost 5 bases, with 14 bases between them. CDR3 length equals 15 residues. Here the CDR3 reads CASSQDGQRRDEQYF. The CDR3 DNA reads TGCGCCAGCAGCCAAGATGGCCAGCGGCGGGACGAGCAGTACTTC.

This clone was detected a few times. The V call is TRBV3-1 (or the pseudogene TRBV3-2), the J call TRBJ2-1, with 7 bases lining up with TRBD1. The V gene's germline CDR1 is LGHDT and CDR2 YNNKEL (reference sequence). After removal of 1 base from V and 1 base from J, the junction contained 4 bases not matched to a gene. This CDR3 has 16 residues. This CDR3 is CASSQVQDRSYNEQFF. The CDR3 DNA reads as TGTGCCAGCAGCCAAGTACAGGACAGGTCCTACAATGAGCAGTTCTTC.

The chain has TRBV10-3 and TRBJ2-1; 7 bases fit TRBD2. Germline loops: CDR1 ENHRY, CDR2 SYGVKD. J gave up 4 bases and V 8 bases, and 5 bases lay outside the gene matches. This CDR3 has 13 residues. Here the CDR3 DNA reads TGTGCCATCGGAGCGGGAACGTACAATGAGCAGTTCTTC. This gives the protein CAIGAGTYNEQFF.

V gene TRBV10-3 combines with J gene TRBJ1-2; D unresolved. Between the trimmed V and J ends, which lost 3 bases and 8 bases, there was a span of 13 bases. The CDR3 consists of 13 residues. Germline V gene sequence: CDR1 ENHRY, CDR2 SYGVKD. The CDR3 nucleotides read TGTGCCATCAGTGATCGGCAGGCTGGCGGCTACACCTTC. Its protein is CAISDRQAGGYTF.

The rearrangement joins TRBV27 to TRBJ2-3, with 8 bases fitting TRBD2. Germline CDR1 MNHEY, CDR2 SMNVEV (reference sequence). The CDR3 is 16 amino acids. With 8 bases clipped from V and 4 bases from J, the junction kept 14 bases outside the gene matches. CDR3 in DNA: TGTGCCAGCTCGTATAGCGGGAACAGAGAAGCAGATACGCAGTATTTT. This encodes CASSYSGNREADTQYF.

The gene calls are TRBV4-3 and TRBJ2-2, with 10 bases matching TRBD2. The germline CDR1 and CDR2 sequences are LGHNA and YSLEER. Trimming cost V 4 bases and J 6 bases; bases outside gene matches: 5. There are 15 residues in the CDR3. The CDR3 DNA sequence: TGCGCCAGCAGCCCTAGCGGGAGTATGCCCGGGGAGCTGTTTTTT. Protein product: CASSPSGSMPGELFF.

The V call is TRBV9, the J call TRBJ1-2; perhaps TRBD1 as D (5 bases). CDR3 length equals 15 residues. The V end was cut by 4 bases, the J end by 5 bases, with 18 bases between. The V gene's germline CDR1 is SGDLS and CDR2 YYNGEE. The CDR3 sequence is CASSPLMTDGYGYTF. The DNA of the CDR3 is TGTGCCAGCAGCCCGCTCATGACAGACGGGTATGGCTACACCTTC.

This clone has at least ten counts. The chain couples TRBV5-1 to TRBJ2-1; 8 positions match TRBD1. V was pared by 8 bases and J by 5 bases, with 9 bases of the junction left unmatched. The V gene's germline CDR1 is SGHRS and CDR2 YFSETQ. This CDR3 comprises 14 residues. CDR3 region: CASRDRGPNNEQFF. The CDR3 nucleotides read TGCGCCAGTAGAGACAGGGGCCCAAACAATGAGCAGTTCTTC.

The chain joins TRBV7-2 to TRBJ2-7; a weak D match, TRBD2 (6 bases). CDR1 is SGHTA and CDR2 is FQGNSA in the germline V gene. The CDR3 is made up of 15 amino acids. Trimming removed 6 bases from V and 1 base from J, with 16 bases in between. As DNA, the CDR3 is TGTGCCAGCAGACAGGCGGGTAGCGGATCCTACGAGCAGTACTTC. Protein sequence: CASRQAGSGSYEQYF.

V gene TRBV6-5 combines with J gene TRBJ1-1; D is possibly TRBD1 (5 bases). Trimming removed 6 bases from V and 1 base from J, with 12 bases in between. The germline gives CDR1 MNHEY, CDR2 SVGAGI. This CDR3 comprises 14 residues. The CDR3 DNA reads as TGTGCCAGCAGAAGCCCGGGGGGGAACACTGAAGCTTTCTTT. Its translation: CASRSPGGNTEAFF.

The rearrangement uses TRBV5-1 and TRBJ2-4, with 7 bases fitting TRBD1. The CDR3 extends over 14 amino acids. Germline values: CDR1 SGHRS, CDR2 YFSETQ. V trimming: 4 bases; J trimming: 5 bases; junction bases outside the gene matches: 6. The CDR3, as DNA: TGCGCCAGCAGCCCGACAGGGTTGGAAAACATTCAGTACTTC. It translates to CASSPTGLENIQYF.

This clone was seen once. The rearrangement links TRBV10-3 to TRBJ2-1, with TRBD2 matching over 9 bases. Germline V gene sequence: CDR1 ENHRY, CDR2 SYGVKD. CDR3 length: 13 amino acids. V shed 3 bases, J shed 10 bases, and the junction held 4 bases outside the gene matches. This chain's CDR3 is CAISDLAGVEQFF. The CDR3 region has the DNA TGTGCCATCAGTGATTTAGCGGGAGTCGAGCAGTTCTTC.

The rearrangement uses TRBV30 and TRBJ2-7; 9 nucleotides agree with TRBD1. The CDR3 has 16 amino acids. Losses at the gene ends were 1 base for V and 2 bases for J; bases not matched to a gene: 9. Germline V CDR1 and CDR2: GTSNPN, SVGIG (reference sequence). The CDR3 loop reads CAWSATGTGIPYEQYF. In nucleotides, the CDR3 is TGTGCCTGGAGTGCTACCGGGACAGGGATTCCCTACGAGCAGTACTTC.

This clone occurred once. The rearrangement joins TRBV6-5 to TRBJ2-7, with TRBD2 matching 8 bases. Per the germline V gene, CDR1 is MNHEY and CDR2 is SVGAGI. CDR3 length equals 14 residues. V trimming: 5 bases; J trimming: 1 base; junction bases outside the gene matches: 4. The CDR3 DNA reads as TGTGCCAGCAGTCTAGCGGGTGCTTCCTACGAGCAGTACTTC. Amino acids: CASSLAGASYEQYF.

The chain has TRBV25-1 and TRBJ2-5; 7 nucleotides align to TRBD1. Trimming at V came to 6 bases and at J to 7 bases, leaving 14 bases not matched to a gene. Germline CDR1 reads MGHDK; CDR2 reads SYGVNS. There are 15 residues in the CDR3. The CDR3 DNA is TGTGCCAGCAGCTCCCCCGGACAGGCCGCCCGGACCCAGTACTTC. Protein sequence: CASSSPGQAARTQYF.

This clone showed up just once. The chain is built from TRBV10-3 and TRBJ2-7; tentative D call: TRBD2 (6 bases). Per the germline V gene, CDR1 is ENHRY and CDR2 is SYGVKD. The CDR3 contains 15 residues. Trimming removed 10 bases at V and 4 bases at J, with 23 bases between. Here the CDR3 reads CATQTREIGSYEQYF. CDR3 nucleotide sequence: TGTGCCACCCAGACCCGGGAGATTGGCTCTTACGAGCAGTACTTC.

V gene TRBV7-2 combines with J gene TRBJ2-1, with D unclear. V lost 1 base and J 2 bases, leaving 9 bases between the germline ends. Germline V gene lookup returns CDR1 SGHTA and CDR2 FQGNSA. CDR3 length: 15 residues. CDR3 protein: CASSLVVRTYNEQFF. Written as DNA, the CDR3 is TGTGCCAGCAGCTTAGTGGTTAGAACCTACAATGAGCAGTTCTTC.

The rearrangement uses TRBV5-8 and TRBJ2-7; 7 bases fit TRBD2. Germline CDR1 reads SGHTS; CDR2 reads YDEGEE. The V gene end was trimmed by 4 bases and the J gene end by 4 bases; junction bases not matched to a gene: 8. The CDR3 has 14 amino acids. The CDR3 DNA reads TGTGCCAGCAGCGCAAGACTAGCCCTATACGAGCAGTACTTC. Its protein is CASSARLALYEQYF.

The rearrangement joins TRBV7-2 to TRBJ2-3, with 7 nucleotides matching TRBD1. With 2 bases clipped from V and 1 base from J, the junction kept 6 bases outside the gene matches. Germline loops: CDR1 SGHTA, CDR2 FQGNSA. The CDR3 is 16 residues long. The CDR3 loop reads CASSLRQGIGTDTQYF. DNA for the CDR3: TGTGCCAGCAGCTTAAGACAGGGAATTGGCACAGATACGCAGTATTTT. The full variable domain, completed using reference TRBV7-2 and TRBJ2-3, is GAGVSQSPSNKVTEKGKDVELRCDPISGHTALYWYRQSLGQGLEFLIYFQGNSAPDKSGLPSDRFSAERTGGSVSTLTIQRTQQEDSAVYLCASSLRQGIGTDTQYFGPGTRLTVL.